Below are 26 T cell receptor beta chains sequenced from a single sample in a study of shared clonotypes between healthy human individuals. Assay: immunoSEQ multiplex PCR; the TCRdb copy retains only in-frame clones and omits some. The profile shows approximately 710,000 clones, about nine tenths of them singletons. Sequencing was carried out using memory CD8+ T cells from PBMCs. Subset defined: CD45RO+ cells pooled with CCR7-negative TemRA cells. Receptors originate from a man aged 18 to 30 in good health. Some clones in this sample may be carry-over from other donors' samples.

The rearrangement joins TRBV27 to TRBJ2-1; possibly TRBD2 for D (6 bases). The CDR3 runs 18 residues. V shed 7 bases and J shed 0 bases, with 22 bases lying between them. Germline V CDR1 and CDR2: MNHEY, SMNVEV (reference sequence). CDR3 protein: CASTSGGWAGSSYNEQFF. CDR3 nucleotide sequence: TGTGCCAGCACCTCAGGAGGATGGGCGGGGAGCTCCTACAATGAGCAGTTCTTC.

This clone was picked up one time. CDR3 amino acids: CASSSGLAGVTDTQYF. DNA for the CDR3: TGTGCCAGCAGTTCGGGACTAGCGGGAGTAACAGATACGCAGTATTTT. V gene TRBV28 combines with J gene TRBJ2-3; the match to TRBD2 covers 14 bases. This CDR3 is 16 amino acids long. The germline CDR1 and CDR2 sequences are MDHEN and SYDVKM. The J segment lost 3 bases and the V segment lost 4 bases, leaving 3 bases of the junction unmatched.

The chain employs TRBV11-1 and TRBJ2-3; no definite D call. With 5 bases removed from V and 4 bases from J, the gap between germline ends came to 22 bases. This CDR3 contains 17 residues. From germline, CDR1 is SGHAT and CDR2 FQDESV (reference sequence). The CDR3 spells CASSEPSGWLGADTQYF. For the CDR3, the DNA is TGTGCCAGCAGCGAACCGAGTGGGTGGCTTGGGGCAGATACGCAGTATTTT.

The chain has TRBV11-2 and TRBJ2-1; possibly TRBD2 for D (5 bases). In germline, CDR1 is SGHAT, CDR2 FQNNGV. Deletions cut 0 bases from V and 4 bases from J, with 13 bases between. The CDR3 runs 16 residues. CDR3 DNA sequence: TGTGCCAGCAGCTTAGAGTTTTCGGGGTGGTACAATGAGCAGTTCTTC. Amino acid sequence: CASSLEFSGWYNEQFF.

This chain connects TRBV13 to TRBJ2-3; D uncertain. V gave up 5 bases and J gave up 3 bases, with 9 bases separating them. The CDR3 has 13 residues. Germline CDR1 is PRHDT and CDR2 is FYEKMQ (reference sequence). For the CDR3, the DNA is TGTGCCAGCAGCGGTGGGCTAACAGATACGCAGTATTTT. Its protein is CASSGGLTDTQYF.

The gene calls are TRBV18 and TRBJ1-2, with D possibly matching TRBD1 (6 bases). Germline V CDR1 and CDR2: KGHSH, LQKENI. Trimming took off 3 bases at V and 5 bases at J, with 13 bases between the two ends. The CDR3 length is 14 residues. CDR3 DNA sequence: TGTGCCAGCTCACCTCCCAGGGGCTTATATGGCTACACCTTC. Translated, it gives CASSPPRGLYGYTF.

CDR3 nucleotides: TGTGCCAGCAGTGAAAATCAAAACGGGGAGACCCAGTACTTC. Amino acid sequence: CASSENQNGETQYF. The genes are TRBV2 and TRBJ2-5; D is unresolved. Trimming left V 2 bases short and J 5 bases short, with 12 bases between. In germline, CDR1 is SNHLY, CDR2 FYNNEI. The CDR3 has 14 amino acids.

The gene calls are TRBV7-9 and TRBJ2-7; 8 bases are a match to TRBD1. CDR1 and CDR2 from the germline V gene are SEHNR and FQNEAQ (reference sequence). The trim removed 4 bases at V and 6 bases at J, leaving 2 bases unmatched. The CDR3 is 12 residues long. DNA for the CDR3: TGTGCCAGCAGCTACGGACAGGGCGAGCAGTACTTC. Its translation is CASSYGQGEQYF. The whole variable domain, filled in from reference TRBV7-9 and TRBJ2-7, reads DTGVSQNPRHKITKRGQNVTFRCDPISEHNRLYWYRQTLGQGPEFLTYFQNEAQLEKSRLLSDRFSAERPKGSFSTLEIQRTEQGDSAMYLCASSYGQGEQYFGPGTRLTVT.

This sequence joins TRBV13 and TRBJ2-4; 14 bases match TRBD2. From germline, CDR1 is PRHDT and CDR2 FYEKMQ (reference sequence). This CDR3 region has 17 residues. Germline trimming cut 4 bases from V and 3 bases from J; bases unmatched to any gene: 5. The CDR3 DNA reads as TGTGCCAGCAGCTCGGGACTAGCGGGAGTTGACAAAAACATTCAGTACTTC. This gives the protein CASSSGLAGVDKNIQYF. The variable domain in full, completed from reference TRBV13 and TRBJ2-4, reads AAGVIQSPRHLIKEKRETATLKCYPIPRHDTVYWYQQGPGQDPQFLISFYEKMQSDKGSIPDRFSAQQFSDYHSELNMSSLELGDSALYFCASSSGLAGVDKNIQYFGAGTRLSVL.

The chain has TRBV7-9 and TRBJ2-1, with 16 positions matching TRBD2. V lost 5 bases and J lost 0; bases outside the gene matches: 4. CDR1 is SEHNR, CDR2 FQNEAQ, per germline (reference sequence). The CDR3 runs to 18 residues. The chain's CDR3 is CASSPGLAGGSSYNEQFF. DNA for the CDR3: TGTGCCAGCAGCCCGGGACTAGCGGGAGGGAGCTCCTACAATGAGCAGTTCTTC. Supplemented by reference TRBV7-9 and TRBJ2-1, the full variable domain reads DTGVSQNPRHKITKRGQNVTFRCDPISEHNRLYWYRQTLGQGPEFLTYFQNEAQLEKSRLLSDRFSAERPKGSFSTLEIQRTEQGDSAMYLCASSPGLAGGSSYNEQFFGPGTRLTVL.

CDR3 nucleotides: TGTGCCAGCAGCCCCCCAACAGGGTCCCTCCACTTT. Amino acid sequence: CASSPPTGSLHF. The genes are TRBV7-9 and TRBJ1-6; possibly TRBD1 for D (6 bases). This CDR3 is 12 amino acids long. V lost 5 bases to trimming and J lost 14 bases, with 13 bases between them. Germline V gene data show CDR1 as SEHNR and CDR2 as FQNEAQ (reference sequence).

The V gene is TRBV7-8, the J gene TRBJ1-1; 11 bases line up with TRBD1. The V and J ends lost 5 bases and 1 base, in that order; junction bases with no gene match: 6. CDR1 is SGHVS, CDR2 FQNEAQ, per germline. The CDR3 loop spans 16 amino acids. CDR3: CASSRTGGAWNTEAFF. CDR3 nucleotides: TGTGCCAGCAGCAGGACAGGGGGCGCGTGGAACACTGAAGCTTTCTTT.

V is TRBV6-1 and J is TRBJ2-7; D remains ambiguous. The CDR3 covers 13 residues. The V and J ends lost 1 base and 4 bases respectively, with 8 bases between them. Germline assignment: CDR1 MNHNS and CDR2 SASEGT. The CDR3 spells CASSEVYGYEQYF. The CDR3 DNA sequence: TGTGCCAGCAGTGAAGTATACGGATACGAGCAGTACTTC.

This clone occurred a few times. The chain recombines TRBV28 with TRBJ1-2; the D gene is possibly TRBD1 (6 bases). Germline V gene data show CDR1 as MDHEN and CDR2 as SYDVKM. The V end lost 3 bases, the J end lost 3 bases, and 11 bases lay between the germline ends. The CDR3 is made up of 14 amino acids. As DNA, the CDR3 is TGTGCCAGCAGTTTGTGGGACAAGGACTATGGCTACACCTTC. This codes for CASSLWDKDYGYTF.

The rearrangement joins TRBV4-1 to TRBJ2-5; 8 bases are a match to TRBD1. V gave up 5 bases and J gave up 5 bases; unmatched junction bases: 19. Germline V gene data show CDR1 as MGHRA and CDR2 as YSYEKL. The CDR3 covers 18 residues. CDR3 DNA sequence: TGCGCCAGCAGCGAAGGTACGGCAGGGGGCGCGATTGGGGAGACCCAGTACTTC. As protein: CASSEGTAGGAIGETQYF.

A word on this clone: Other nucleotide sequences in the sample specify the same CDR3. The chain links TRBV11-2 to TRBJ2-7; tentative D call: TRBD2 (7 bases). The germline V gene has CDR1 SGHAT and CDR2 FQNNGV. CDR3 size: 14 residues. Trimming cost V 3 bases and J 1 base, with 10 bases left between them. DNA for the CDR3: TGTGCCAGCAGCTTGGGGGGGCGGTCCTACGAGCAGTACTTC. This sequence encodes CASSLGGRSYEQYF.

The rearrangement joins TRBV6-5 to TRBJ2-7, with TRBD1 identical over 8 bases. This CDR3 contains 15 residues. The germline V gene has CDR1 MNHEY and CDR2 SVGAGI. With 2 bases clipped from V and 4 bases from J, the junction kept 7 bases outside the gene matches. In DNA form, the CDR3 reads TGTGCCAGCAGTTACGTGACAGGGGTAGGTTACGAGCAGTACTTC. Its translation: CASSYVTGVGYEQYF.

The chain couples TRBV6-5 to TRBJ1-2; 7 bases are a match to TRBD1. CDR1 is MNHEY, CDR2 SVGAGI, per germline. This CDR3 is built from 15 residues. The V segment lost 4 bases and the J segment 2 bases; nucleotides outside the gene matches: 7. The CDR3 sequence: CASSSDREGNYGYTF. The CDR3, as DNA: TGTGCCAGCAGTTCCGACAGGGAAGGGAACTATGGCTACACCTTC.

This chain links TRBV6-5 with TRBJ2-7; D might be TRBD2 (6 bases). The CDR3 length is 13 residues. The V end was cut by 6 bases, the J end by 4 bases, with 13 bases between. Germline V gives CDR1 MNHEY, CDR2 SVGAGI. The CDR3 sequence: CASSPPGDYEQYF. In DNA form, the CDR3 reads TGTGCCAGCAGCCCACCGGGGGATTACGAGCAGTACTTC.

V usage is TRBV6-6 and J usage is TRBJ2-2; TRBD1 is a possible D gene (5 bases). The germline gives CDR1 MNHNY, CDR2 SVGAGI (reference sequence). The CDR3 length is 15 residues. V lost 2 bases to trimming and J lost 0 bases, with 7 bases between them. The CDR3 region has the DNA TGTGCCAGCAGTTACAGGACACCGAACACCGGGGAGCTGTTTTTT. Translated: CASSYRTPNTGELFF.

The gene calls are TRBV9 and TRBJ2-7; 7 nucleotides agree with TRBD2. With V trimmed by 3 bases and J by 4 bases, 7 bases remained unmatched. Germline V gene lookup returns CDR1 SGDLS and CDR2 YYNGEE. CDR3 size: 14 residues. This chain's CDR3 is CASSGAGEGYEQYF. The CDR3 DNA follows: TGTGCCAGCAGCGGGGCGGGAGAGGGTTACGAGCAGTACTTC.

V is TRBV10-3 and J is TRBJ2-1, with TRBD2 as a possible D gene (6 bases). CDR1 and CDR2 (germline): ENHRY, SYGVKD. The V gene lost 4 bases and the J gene lost 7 bases, with 14 bases spanning the gap. CDR3 length: 14 residues. CDR3 DNA: TGTGCCATCAGTGGGAGACTAGAGGTTAATGAGCAGTTCTTC. Protein: CAISGRLEVNEQFF.

This clone was seen many times. This chain uses TRBV6-6 with TRBJ2-1, with 9 bases aligning to TRBD1. Germline V lookup: CDR1 MNHNY, CDR2 SVGAGI (reference sequence). The junction had 6 bases not matched to a gene; V was cut back by 7 bases and J by 2 bases. This CDR3 is built from 15 residues. CDR3 amino acids: CASTGGQGTYNEQFF. CDR3 DNA sequence: TGTGCCAGCACCGGGGGACAGGGAACCTACAATGAGCAGTTCTTC.

This chain joins TRBV28 and TRBJ2-1; D uncertain. Between the trimmed V and J ends, which lost 5 bases and 12 bases, there was a span of 23 bases. The germline V gene has CDR1 MDHEN and CDR2 SYDVKM. The CDR3 has 15 residues. The CDR3 DNA sequence: TGTGCCAGCAGTCATTTATTGGATCCGGGCCTCGGGCAGTTCTTC. It yields the protein CASSHLLDPGLGQFF.

The genes are TRBV19 and TRBJ2-7, with 9 bases matching TRBD2. The CDR3 runs 15 residues. Germline CDR1 is LNHDA and CDR2 is SQIVND (reference sequence). J lost 3 bases, V lost 5 bases, and 8 bases had no gene match. CDR3 nucleotide sequence: TGTGCCAGTAGTCCTTCTAGCGGGACCAACTACGAGCAGTACTTC. It translates to CASSPSSGTNYEQYF.

Only one count was recorded for this clone. The chain uses TRBV6-1 and TRBJ2-1; D perhaps matches TRBD1 (7 bases). V lost 6 bases and J 16 bases, leaving 25 bases between the germline ends. CDR1 MNHNS and CDR2 SASEGT come from the germline V gene. CDR3 length: 14 residues. CDR3 loop: CASRQGLGGLRRFF. The CDR3 DNA sequence: TGTGCCAGCAGACAGGGGTTGGGAGGACTCCGGCGCTTCTTC.